The entry that follows covers one T cell receptor (beta chain) sequence. Its specificity is not known. Sequencing was performed with immunoSEQ multiplex PCR; in TCRdb, only in-frame clones are kept and a portion is missing. The data show about 2.3 million clones, approximately 95% seen once. This specimen belongs to a study of shared clonotypes between healthy human individuals. Study results and caveats: It was only blood that was sampled, and tissue repertoires likely differ. Clonotypes which were not shared had lower generation probabilities than clonotypes that all four donors shared.

This CDR3 spans 15 amino acids. Germline V lookup: CDR1 MNHEY, CDR2 SVGAGI. Trimming took off 6 bases at V and 5 bases at J, with 19 bases between the two ends. V and J are TRBV6-5 and TRBJ1-1; perhaps TRBD1 as D (5 bases). The sample comprised naive CD4+ T cells from PBMCs. Subset described: CD45RA+ positively selected. The clonotype originates from a man younger than 30 in good health. Some clones in this sample may be carry-over from other donors' samples. The CDR3 is CASRILRVRGTEAFF. The CDR3 region has the DNA TGTGCCAGCAGAATACTCAGGGTAAGAGGTACTGAAGCTTTCTTT.